These T cell receptor beta chains were read from a single sample in a study of blood T cell repertoires in COVID-19. Libraries were prepared by immunoSEQ multiplex PCR; TCRdb keeps only in-frame clonotypes and omits some of them. The sample yields 70,000 to 90,000 clones, approximately 87% seen once. The sequenced sample was peripheral blood. These receptors were obtained from a human donor in a cohort sampled during active COVID-19. Both conserved end residues are part of each CDR3. Each record gives: CDR3 length, V gene, clone size, J gene, D gene, CDR3 protein, CDR3 DNA. A D gene is named only where the DNA matches it firmly. Clone size is stated in some rows and not others, as once, few, many or a class when expanded.

length: 13
V: TRBV7-9
size: -
J: TRBJ1-1
D: TRBD1
CDR3: CASSFDRVTEAFF
DNA: TGTGCCAGCAGCTTCGACAGGGTCACTGAAGCTTTCTTT

length: 15
V: TRBV4-1
size: -
J: TRBJ1-3
D: -
CDR3: CASSQVGGSGNTIYF
DNA: TGCGCCAGCAGCCAAGTGGGGGGCTCTGGAAACACCATATATTTT

length: 15
V: TRBV5-1
size: -
J: TRBJ2-3
D: TRBD1
CDR3: CASSLTGGYTDTQYF
DNA: TGCGCCAGCAGCTTGACAGGGGGTTACACAGATACGCAGTATTTT

length: 14
V: TRBV9
size: -
J: TRBJ2-7
D: TRBD1
CDR3: CASSEWDRGSEQYF
DNA: TGTGCCAGCAGTGAATGGGACAGGGGGTCCGAGCAGTACTTC

length: 16
V: TRBV4-1
size: -
J: TRBJ2-3
D: -
CDR3: CASSRGTALGTDTQYF
DNA: TGCGCCAGCAGCCGCGGGACGGCGCTAGGCACAGATACGCAGTATTTT

length: 11
V: TRBV28
size: -
J: TRBJ2-7
D: -
CDR3: CATVRVTEQYF
DNA: TGTGCCACCGTCAGGGTTACCGAGCAGTACTTC

length: 14
V: TRBV9
size: once
J: TRBJ2-3
D: TRBD2
CDR3: CASGASGLTDTQYF
DNA: TGTGCCAGCGGGGCTAGCGGACTCACAGATACGCAGTATTTT

length: 13
V: TRBV2
size: -
J: TRBJ1-4
D: -
CDR3: CASSFREGEKLFF
DNA: TGTGCCAGCAGTTTCAGGGAGGGGGAAAAACTGTTTTTT

length: 13
V: TRBV5-6
size: once
J: TRBJ1-5
D: -
CDR3: CASNQGGGQPQHF
DNA: TGTGCCAGCAACCAAGGGGGGGGGCAGCCCCAGCATTTT

length: 14
V: TRBV5-1
size: -
J: TRBJ2-7
D: -
CDR3: CASSLQESSYEQYF
DNA: TGCGCCAGCAGCTTACAGGAGAGCTCCTACGAGCAGTACTTC

length: 14
V: TRBV15
size: -
J: TRBJ1-4
D: -
CDR3: CATSRDSDYEKLFF
DNA: TGTGCCACCAGCAGAGACAGCGACTATGAAAAACTGTTTTTT

length: 16
V: TRBV5-1
size: once
J: TRBJ2-7
D: TRBD2
CDR3: CASSVILAGGVYEQYF
DNA: TGCGCCAGCAGCGTCATACTAGCGGGAGGAGTATACGAGCAGTACTTC

length: 13
V: TRBV4-2
size: -
J: TRBJ1-6
D: -
CDR3: CASSQERNSPLHF
DNA: TGTGCCAGCAGCCAAGAGAGAAATTCACCCCTCCACTTT

length: 14
V: TRBV9
size: -
J: TRBJ1-2
D: TRBD1
CDR3: CASSVGQGNYGYTF
DNA: TGTGCCAGCAGCGTAGGACAGGGTAACTATGGCTACACCTTC

length: 16
V: TRBV10-1
size: few
J: TRBJ2-7
D: TRBD2
CDR3: CASSESPSGVTYEQYF
DNA: TGCGCCAGCAGTGAGTCGCCCAGCGGGGTGACCTACGAGCAGTACTTC

length: 14
V: TRBV7-8
size: -
J: TRBJ1-1
D: TRBD1
CDR3: CASSSRGRGTEAFF
DNA: TGTGCCAGCAGCTCTAGGGGGCGCGGGACTGAAGCTTTCTTT

length: 16
V: TRBV5-1
size: once
J: TRBJ1-6
D: TRBD1
CDR3: CASSLGRGDPGSPLHF
DNA: TGCGCCAGCAGCTTGGGCAGGGGGGATCCGGGTTCACCCCTCCACTTT

length: 14
V: TRBV18
size: -
J: TRBJ2-1
D: TRBD2
CDR3: CASSLSGGAHEQFF
DNA: TGTGCCAGCTCCCTTAGCGGGGGGGCCCATGAGCAGTTCTTC

length: 12
V: TRBV9
size: -
J: TRBJ2-2
D: -
CDR3: CASRANTGELFF
DNA: TGTGCCAGCAGAGCCAACACCGGGGAGCTGTTTTTT

length: 15
V: TRBV4-2
size: -
J: TRBJ1-1
D: -
CDR3: CASSQDRGRRTEAFF
DNA: TGTGCCAGCAGCCAAGACAGGGGAAGGAGGACTGAAGCTTTCTTT

length: 16
V: TRBV23-1
size: few
J: TRBJ1-5
D: TRBD1
CDR3: CASSPEQGDSGQPQHF
DNA: TGCGCCAGCAGCCCAGAACAGGGGGACTCGGGTCAGCCCCAGCATTTT

length: 16
V: TRBV5-6
size: -
J: TRBJ1-2
D: -
CDR3: CASSLVGGGATYGYTF
DNA: TGTGCCAGCAGCTTGGTCGGTGGGGGCGCAACCTATGGCTACACCTTC

length: 14
V: TRBV6-6
size: -
J: TRBJ2-7
D: -
CDR3: CASTLSTGYYEQYF
DNA: TGTGCCAGCACCCTCTCTACAGGGTACTACGAGCAGTACTTC

length: 16
V: TRBV9
size: -
J: TRBJ2-1
D: -
CDR3: CASSVATGNSYNEQFF
DNA: TGTGCCAGCAGCGTAGCTACAGGAAACTCCTACAATGAGCAGTTCTTC

length: 15
V: TRBV28
size: -
J: TRBJ1-5
D: -
CDR3: CASSPRGNNNQPQHF
DNA: TGTGCCAGCAGTCCAAGGGGGAACAACAATCAGCCCCAGCATTTT

length: 14
V: TRBV9
size: -
J: TRBJ2-5
D: -
CDR3: CASSGQESQETQYF
DNA: TGTGCCAGCAGCGGACAGGAGAGCCAGGAGACCCAGTACTTC

length: 17
V: TRBV6-2/TRBV6-3
size: -
J: TRBJ1-2
D: -
CDR3: CASSQLHSPGATYGYTF
DNA: TGTGCCAGCAGTCAGTTACATAGCCCCGGAGCGACGTATGGCTACACCTTC

length: 12
V: TRBV11-2
size: -
J: TRBJ2-7
D: TRBD2
CDR3: CASSGSGGEQYF
DNA: TGTGCCAGCAGCGGATCCGGGGGGGAACAGTACTTC

length: 15
V: TRBV9
size: few
J: TRBJ2-1
D: -
CDR3: CASTFRLGGYNEQFF
DNA: TGTGCCAGCACCTTTCGCCTGGGGGGTTACAATGAGCAGTTCTTC

length: 14
V: TRBV6-5
size: -
J: TRBJ1-3
D: -
CDR3: CASSWAPNGIPIYF
DNA: TGTGCCAGCAGCTGGGCACCTAACGGAATCCCCATATATTTT

length: 15
V: TRBV13
size: -
J: TRBJ2-1
D: TRBD2
CDR3: CASSQLAGGLNEQFF
DNA: TGTGCCAGCAGCCAACTAGCGGGGGGGCTCAATGAGCAGTTCTTC

length: 19
V: TRBV4-1
size: -
J: TRBJ1-6
D: -
CDR3: CASSQDWRAGSSYNSPLHF
DNA: TGCGCCAGCAGCCAAGATTGGCGGGCGGGCTCGTCCTATAATTCACCCCTCCACTTT

length: 14
V: TRBV5-1
size: -
J: TRBJ2-3
D: TRBD2
CDR3: CASSWGLVTDTQYF
DNA: TGCGCCAGCAGCTGGGGACTAGTGACAGATACGCAGTATTTT

length: 14
V: TRBV5-1
size: -
J: TRBJ1-2
D: TRBD1
CDR3: CASSSGPGQGAERF
DNA: TGCGCCAGCAGCTCCGGCCCGGGACAGGGGGCGGAGCGCTTC

length: 14
V: TRBV30
size: -
J: TRBJ2-3
D: -
CDR3: CAWSLGTSSDTQYF
DNA: TGTGCCTGGAGTCTCGGAACTAGTTCGGATACGCAGTATTTT

length: 14
V: TRBV11-2
size: -
J: TRBJ2-5
D: -
CDR3: CASSPIGERETQYF
DNA: TGTGCCAGCAGCCCTATCGGGGAACGAGAGACCCAGTACTTC

length: 15
V: TRBV27
size: -
J: TRBJ2-7
D: -
CDR3: CASSPVGRRPYEQYF
DNA: TGTGCCAGCAGCCCCGTGGGCAGACGACCCTACGAGCAGTACTTC

length: 15
V: TRBV5-3
size: -
J: TRBJ1-1
D: -
CDR3: CARSYKDKPNTEAFF
DNA: TGTGCCAGAAGCTATAAGGACAAGCCGAACACTGAAGCTTTCTTT

length: 15
V: TRBV7-9
size: -
J: TRBJ1-1
D: TRBD1
CDR3: CASSLARQGAREAFF
DNA: TGTGCCAGCAGCTTAGCGCGACAGGGGGCGCGTGAAGCTTTCTTT

length: 16
V: TRBV4-2
size: -
J: TRBJ2-1
D: -
CDR3: CASSPRPRGEESEQFF
DNA: TGTGCCAGCAGCCCCCGCCCCAGGGGTGAGGAGAGTGAGCAGTTCTTC

length: 14
V: TRBV6-5
size: -
J: TRBJ1-3
D: -
CDR3: CASSADHSGNTIYF
DNA: TGTGCCAGCTCAGCGGACCATTCTGGAAACACCATATATTTT

length: 15
V: TRBV9
size: -
J: TRBJ2-7
D: -
CDR3: CASSVSSRGAYEQYF
DNA: TGTGCCAGCAGCGTATCTTCCAGGGGGGCCTACGAGCAGTACTTC

length: 16
V: TRBV23-1
size: few
J: TRBJ1-5
D: TRBD1
CDR3: CASSQRQGTHHQPQHF
DNA: TGCGCCAGCAGTCAACGACAGGGGACGCACCATCAGCCCCAGCATTTT

length: 16
V: TRBV3-1/TRBV3-2
size: -
J: TRBJ2-5
D: TRBD1
CDR3: CASSQATPTGGETQYF
DNA: TGTGCCAGCAGCCAAGCCACACCGACAGGGGGCGAGACCCAGTACTTC

length: 13
V: TRBV30
size: few
J: TRBJ1-3
D: -
CDR3: CAWTGLSGNTIYF
DNA: TGTGCCTGGACAGGCCTCTCTGGAAACACCATATATTTT

length: 15
V: TRBV28
size: -
J: TRBJ1-4
D: TRBD1
CDR3: CASSFARQGAEKLFF
DNA: TGTGCCAGCAGTTTTGCTCGACAGGGGGCTGAAAAACTGTTTTTT

length: 16
V: TRBV19
size: -
J: TRBJ2-7
D: -
CDR3: CASSPPFRGATYEQYF
DNA: TGTGCCAGTAGTCCCCCTTTCCGGGGGGCAACCTACGAGCAGTACTTC

length: 15
V: TRBV13
size: -
J: TRBJ2-7
D: TRBD1
CDR3: CASSFNRDRGNEQYF
DNA: TGTGCCAGCAGCTTTAACAGGGACAGGGGGAACGAGCAGTACTTC

length: 16
V: TRBV7-9
size: once
J: TRBJ2-1
D: TRBD1
CDR3: CASSSLGQGYANEQFF
DNA: TGTGCCAGCAGCTCCCTGGGACAGGGTTACGCCAATGAGCAGTTCTTC

length: 11
V: TRBV18
size: -
J: TRBJ2-7
D: -
CDR3: CASSSTYEQYF
DNA: TGTGCCAGCTCATCAACCTACGAGCAGTACTTC

length: 15
V: TRBV7-6
size: few
J: TRBJ2-7
D: -
CDR3: CASSLGVGGSEEQYF
DNA: TGTGCCAGCAGCTTAGGGGTCGGTGGTAGCGAGGAGCAGTACTTC

length: 15
V: TRBV7-2
size: -
J: TRBJ2-7
D: TRBD1
CDR3: CASSLGGGRDYEQYF
DNA: TGTGCCAGCAGCTTAGGAGGGGGCCGAGACTACGAGCAGTACTTC

length: 15
V: TRBV9
size: -
J: TRBJ1-3
D: -
CDR3: CASSAQGITGNTIYF
DNA: TGTGCCAGCAGCGCACAGGGTATCACTGGAAACACCATATATTTT

length: 17
V: TRBV19
size: -
J: TRBJ2-1
D: TRBD2
CDR3: CASKRTSGSLSYNEQFF
DNA: TGTGCCAGTAAGCGGACTAGCGGGAGTCTGTCCTACAATGAGCAGTTCTTC

length: 16
V: TRBV6-4
size: -
J: TRBJ2-1
D: TRBD2
CDR3: CASSEGTSGRGGKQFF
DNA: TGTGCCAGCAGTGAGGGGACTAGCGGGAGGGGGGGAAAGCAGTTCTTC

length: 13
V: TRBV29-1
size: -
J: TRBJ1-1
D: TRBD1
CDR3: CSGVGQANTEAFF
DNA: TGCAGCGGGGTGGGACAGGCGAACACTGAAGCTTTCTTT

length: 13
V: TRBV29-1
size: -
J: TRBJ1-1
D: -
CDR3: CSVAQGGDTEAFF
DNA: TGCAGCGTTGCCCAGGGAGGCGACACTGAAGCTTTCTTT

length: 14
V: TRBV18
size: -
J: TRBJ2-7
D: -
CDR3: CASSRERETYEQYF
DNA: TGTGCCAGCTCACGGGAGCGCGAAACCTACGAGCAGTACTTC

length: 14
V: TRBV5-5
size: few
J: TRBJ2-7
D: -
CDR3: CASSFRDTAYEQYF
DNA: TGTGCCAGCAGCTTCCGGGACACCGCCTACGAGCAGTACTTC